Following are 8 T cell receptor beta chains from one sample sequenced in a study of breast tumors, draining lymph nodes, adjacent tissues. TCRdb fed the multiplex PCR reads into MiXCR, producing one record per CDR3 protein. Among around 13,000 distinct CDR3 sequences listed, around 70% were seen once. Sequenced sample: tumor-adjacent breast tissue. All receptors come from a female donor with breast cancer. Some clones in this sample may be carry-over from other donors' samples.

CDR3 bases: TGTGCCAGCAGCGTTAGGGACGGAGGATCTGGAAACACCATATATTTT. It specifies CASSVRDGGSGNTIYF. The V call is TRBV9, the J call TRBJ1-3; weak D call: TRBD1 (5 bases). This CDR3 contains 16 residues. Germline loops: CDR1 SGDLS, CDR2 YYNGEE. V shed 2 bases and J shed 1 base, with 13 bases lying between them. Combining the CDR3 with reference TRBV9 and TRBJ1-3 gives the whole variable domain DSGVTQTPKHLITATGQRVTLRCSPRSGDLSVYWYQQSLDQGLQFLIQYYNGEERAKGNILERFSAQQFPDLHSELNLSSLELGDSALYFCASSVRDGGSGNTIYFGEGSWLTVV.

The rearrangement joins TRBV2 to TRBJ2-7, with D possibly being TRBD1 or TRBD2 (5 bases each). CDR3 length: 19 amino acids. V dropped 2 bases and J dropped 3 bases, with 26 bases sitting between them. Germline V gene data show CDR1 as SNHLY and CDR2 as FYNNEI. In nucleotides, the CDR3 is TGTGCCAGCAGTGAACTCGGGGCCCCCGGGGTCCGAGTGTACTACGAGCAGTACTTC. Translated: CASSELGAPGVRVYYEQYF.

The chain has TRBV7-9 and TRBJ1-2; no clear D. This CDR3 contains 14 residues. The germline V gene has CDR1 SEHNR and CDR2 FQNEAQ (reference sequence). The V end was cut by 1 base, the J end by 4 bases, with 10 bases between. The CDR3 nucleotides read TGTGCCAGCAGCTTAGGGGCAGCCTCCTATGGCTACACCTTC. Its translation is CASSLGAASYGYTF.

The genes are TRBV7-2 and TRBJ2-1; tentative D call: TRBD2 (5 bases). Trimming left V 5 bases short and J 1 base short, with 6 bases between. CDR1 SGHTA and CDR2 FQGNSA come from the germline V gene. The CDR3 has 13 residues. The chain's CDR3 is CASSGGSYNEQFF. In nucleotides, the CDR3 is TGTGCCAGCAGCGGCGGGTCCTACAATGAGCAGTTCTTC.

The genes are TRBV7-2 and TRBJ2-3; maybe TRBD2 (5 bases). The V end was cut by 2 bases, the J end by 8 bases, with 17 bases between. Germline CDR1 and CDR2: SGHTA and FQGNSA. The CDR3 contains 15 residues. This CDR3 is CASSLLSGEHGTQYF. The CDR3 DNA sequence: TGTGCCAGCAGCTTACTTTCCGGGGAACACGGTACGCAGTATTTT.

The count of this clonotype is one. The chain recombines TRBV7-9 with TRBJ2-5, with 13 bases lining up with TRBD2. Trimming took 4 bases from V and 13 from J; bases not matched to a gene: 12. CDR1 is SEHNR, CDR2 FQNEAQ, per germline (reference sequence). This CDR3 comprises 15 residues. The CDR3 region has the DNA TGTGCCAGCAGCTCAGAAACTAGCGGGAGGGCCCCCCCGTACTTC. Encoded protein: CASSSETSGRAPPYF.

The chain has TRBV10-3 and TRBJ2-2; no reliable D call. The CDR3 has 14 residues. V was pared by 6 bases and J by 1 base, with 9 bases between. CDR1 and CDR2 (germline): ENHRY, SYGVKD. The CDR3 region is CAISPEGNTGELFF. The CDR3 nucleotides are TGTGCCATCAGCCCTGAAGGGAACACCGGGGAGCTGTTTTTT.

The rearrangement joins TRBV20-1 to TRBJ2-1; 11 bases are a match to TRBD2. The germline V gene encodes CDR1 DFQATT and CDR2 SNEGSKA (reference sequence). V lost 3 bases, J lost 9 bases, and 10 bases stayed unmatched. The CDR3 has 15 amino acids. CDR3 in amino acids: CSASELAGVLGEQFF. In DNA form, the CDR3 reads TGCAGTGCTAGTGAACTAGCGGGAGTATTAGGTGAGCAGTTCTTC.